The 6 T cell receptor beta chains below come from one sample, sequenced in a study of T cells in Graves' hyperthyroidism and ophthalmopathy. TCR beta CDR3 region amplification was performed from RNA transcripts. HTBI primers were the set used in a first-round RT-PCR of the TCR CDR3. TCRdb reprocessed the multiplex PCR reads with MiXCR, giving one entry per CDR3 protein. The sample lists about 400,000 distinct CDR3 sequences, just under 25% seen once, with around 67% in the top ten. The sequencing sample was made of blood. The receptors come from a man in his fifties with Graves' hyperthyroidism.

The chain is built from TRBV20-1 and TRBJ2-5; D may match TRBD1 or TRBD2 (7 bases each). Between the trimmed V and J ends, which lost 2 bases and 4 bases, there was a span of 17 bases. The germline CDR1 and CDR2 sequences are DFQATT and SNEGSKA (reference sequence). The CDR3 covers 15 residues. The CDR3 loop is CSARSREGAGETQYF. The CDR3 bases are TGCAGTGCTAGATCGAGGGAGGGGGCAGGAGAGACCCAGTACTTC.

The chain couples TRBV28 to TRBJ1-5; D unresolved. In germline, CDR1 is MDHEN, CDR2 SYDVKM. Trimming pared 3 bases from V and 0 bases from J, leaving 9 bases between. The length of the CDR3 is 15 residues. The CDR3 nucleotides are TGTGCCAGCAGTTTTCTGACTCGTAGCAATCAGCCCCAGCATTTT. Protein sequence: CASSFLTRSNQPQHF. The variable domain in full, with the rest retrieved from reference TRBV28 and TRBJ1-5, is DVKVTQSSRYLVKRTGEKVFLECVQDMDHENMFWYRQDPGLGLRLIYFSYDVKMKEKGDIPEGYSVSREKKERFSLILESASTNQTSMYLCASSFLTRSNQPQHFGDGTRLSIL.

Ten or more counts support this clonotype. The chain uses TRBV27 and TRBJ2-7, with TRBD2 identical over 10 bases. Germline CDR1 MNHEY, CDR2 SMNVEV (reference sequence). The V segment lost 7 bases and the J segment 5 bases; nucleotides outside the gene matches: 5. CDR3 length: 13 amino acids. In DNA form, the CDR3 reads TGTGCCAGCAAACCTAGCGGGAGAAACGAGCAGTACTTC. This sequence encodes CASKPSGRNEQYF.

This clonotype was counted many times. This chain joins TRBV11-2 and TRBJ2-3; D ambiguous. Germline CDR1 and CDR2: SGHAT and FQNNGV. The length of the CDR3 is 13 residues. V lost 4 bases, J lost 10 bases, and 15 bases lay in between. CDR3 nucleotides: TGTGCCAGCAGCTACTCGCTAAAGGACGCGCAGTATTTT. Translation: CASSYSLKDAQYF.

V is TRBV30 and J is TRBJ2-1, with TRBD2 matching over 11 bases. The germline CDR1 and CDR2 sequences are GTSNPN and SVGIG (reference sequence). CDR3 length: 15 residues. The V and J ends lost 3 bases and 8 bases, in that order; junction bases with no gene match: 9. The CDR3 sequence: CAWREDSGRGDEQFF. CDR3 bases: TGTGCCTGGAGAGAAGATAGCGGGAGGGGTGATGAGCAGTTCTTC.

A few counts support this clonotype. The J gene is TRBJ2-1, the V gene TRBV5-1; 11 bases fit TRBD1. Looked up from germline, CDR1 is SGHRS and CDR2 is YFSETQ. This CDR3 contains 16 residues. Trimming removed 3 bases from V and 8 bases from J; junction bases left unmatched: 10. The CDR3 region is CASSWTYGQGAHEQFF. CDR3 nucleotide sequence: TGCGCCAGCAGCTGGACCTACGGACAGGGGGCCCATGAGCAGTTCTTC.